The clone carrying this T cell receptor (beta chain) was seen more than once but under ten times. Disease duration was under 3 months in the ophthalmopathy patients, who also had a Clinical Activity Score of at least 3 and a NOSPECS grade of at least 4. The data stem from a study of T cells in Graves' hyperthyroidism and ophthalmopathy. Regions amplified from RNA transcripts were the TCR beta CDR3 regions. TCR CDR3 regions were first amplified by RT-PCR with HTBI primers. One entry per CDR3 protein results from TCRdb running MiXCR on the multiplex PCR reads. The sample includes 310,000 or so distinct CDR3 sequences, 15% to 20% seen only once; the top ten take just over 55%. The sample consisted of blood. This TCR was recovered from a woman aged 60 to 75 with Graves' ophthalmopathy.

For the CDR3, the DNA is TGTGCCAGCAGTTATAGGGCAAATCCCTCTAGCTCCTATAATTCACCCCTCCACTTT. Protein: CASSYRANPSSSYNSPLHF. The chain carries TRBV6-1 and TRBJ1-6, with no clear D. The CDR3 loop spans 19 amino acids. Germline V gene lookup returns CDR1 MNHNS and CDR2 SASEGT. Trimming pared 5 bases from V and 0 bases from J, leaving 20 bases between.